The sample holds a few counts of the clone carrying this T cell receptor beta chain. The PCR contained 60 Vbeta and 13 Jbeta primers. Profiling relied on immunoSEQ multiplex PCR, and the TCRdb table lists in-frame clones only, not all of them. The sample has roughly 100,000 clones; just over 70% are singletons. The V and J ends lost 8 bases and 5 bases, in that order; junction bases with no gene match: 8. Germline CDR1 SGHAT, CDR2 FQDESV (reference sequence). The CDR3 has 13 residues. The data stem from a study of cytomegalovirus exposure and HLA in healthy donors. Sample: PBMCs. This receptor was identified in a boy under 18 in good health and CMV-seronegative. The chain is built from TRBV11-1 and TRBJ2-5, with TRBD1 matching 7 bases. Here the CDR3 reads CASGTGAWETQYF. The CDR3 DNA sequence: TGTGCCAGCGGCACAGGGGCTTGGGAGACCCAGTACTTC.